What follows are 18 T cell receptor beta chains derived from one specimen sequenced in a study of identical twins. One entry per CDR3 protein results from TCRdb running MiXCR on the 5' RACE reads. The table has 600,000 to 700,000 distinct CDR3 sequences, about 20% seen once; the top ten hold 4% to 5.5%. The same sample was also studied in work on T cells expressing NK-cell markers.

The sequenced material came from PBMCs. Receptors originate from a woman aged 18 to 35 in good health.

This clonotype was counted at least ten times. The CDR3 DNA is TGTGCCAACCTAGCGGAGGGCACAGATACGCAGTATTTT. This codes for CANLAEGTDTQYF. The gene calls are TRBV10-3 and TRBJ2-3; TRBD2 agrees at 7 bases. Germline V gives CDR1 ENHRY, CDR2 SYGVKD. The CDR3 loop spans 13 amino acids. The V and J ends lost 10 bases and 1 base, in that order; junction bases with no gene match: 5.

This chain connects TRBV12-3 or TRBV12-4 to TRBJ2-4; D ambiguous. The CDR3 has 12 amino acids. Trimming took off 2 bases at V and 6 bases at J, with 5 bases between the two ends. Written as DNA, the CDR3 is TGTGCCAGCAGTTTAAACGGAAACATTCAGTACTTC. Translated, it gives CASSLNGNIQYF.

In this sample, this clonotype turned up a few times. J is TRBJ2-3 and V is TRBV19; D call uncertain. This CDR3 has 12 amino acids. Trimming shortened V by 2 bases and J by 10 bases, and 10 bases separated the two germline ends. The germline CDR1 and CDR2 sequences are LNHDA and SQIVND (reference sequence). The CDR3 region has the DNA TGTGCCAGTAGTATAAGGTTCGCCCCGCAGTATTTT. This encodes CASSIRFAPQYF.

The table lists this clonotype with a few counts. The genes are TRBV12-3 or TRBV12-4 and TRBJ2-2, with D hard to call. The length of the CDR3 is 13 residues. The V gene lost 7 bases and the J gene lost 6 bases, with 12 bases spanning the gap. CDR3 in amino acids: CASTHRKPGELFF. The DNA for the CDR3 is TGTGCCAGCACCCATCGTAAGCCCGGGGAGCTGTTTTTT.

The V and J genes are TRBV6-1 and TRBJ2-2, with 7 bases matching TRBD1. Germline V gene sequence: CDR1 MNHNS, CDR2 SASEGT. The V gene end was trimmed by 8 bases and the J gene end by 6 bases; junction bases not matched to a gene: 9. The CDR3 totals 14 residues. The CDR3 sequence: CASGRQGVSGELFF. The CDR3 nucleotides read TGTGCCAGCGGCCGACAGGGTGTCTCCGGGGAGCTGTTTTTT.

This clonotype came up a few times. The V call is TRBV7-9, the J call TRBJ2-7, with D possibly being TRBD1 (6 bases). Germline V lookup: CDR1 SEHNR, CDR2 FQNEAQ (reference sequence). V shed 5 bases and J shed 3 bases, with 17 bases lying between them. The CDR3 runs 15 residues. The CDR3 is CASSPGQGSIYEQYF. The CDR3 DNA follows: TGTGCCAGCAGCCCTGGGCAGGGGAGCATCTACGAGCAGTACTTC.

The V call is TRBV2, the J call TRBJ2-1, with D unresolved. The germline V gene encodes CDR1 SNHLY and CDR2 FYNNEI. This CDR3 is 15 amino acids long. The CDR3 DNA reads TGTGTCACCTCTGACCGGCATCTCTCCTACAATGAGCAGTTCTTC. Translation gives CVTSDRHLSYNEQFF.

In this sample, this clonotype turned up many times. The chain recombines TRBV15 with TRBJ1-5; perhaps TRBD1 as D (5 bases). Germline V lookup: CDR1 LNHNV, CDR2 YYDKDF (reference sequence). The CDR3 length is 13 residues. Between the trimmed V and J ends, which lost 10 bases and 3 bases, there was a span of 13 bases. The CDR3 sequence is CAIAGGSNQPQHF. The CDR3 DNA sequence: TGTGCCATCGCGGGGGGTTCCAATCAGCCCCAGCATTTT.

This clonotype was counted between two and nine times. The chain links TRBV19 to TRBJ2-1, with 8 bases fitting TRBD1. The CDR3 has 16 amino acids. V gave up 0 bases and J gave up 5 bases; unmatched junction bases: 6. Germline loops: CDR1 LNHDA, CDR2 SQIVND (reference sequence). CDR3 DNA: TGTGCCAGTAGTATAGATCTGGGGACAGGCCACAATGAGCAGTTCTTC. Protein product: CASSIDLGTGHNEQFF. The variable domain in full, with the rest retrieved from reference TRBV19 and TRBJ2-1, is DGGITQSPKYLFRKEGQNVTLSCEQNLNHDAMYWYRQDPGQGLRLIYYSQIVNDFQKGDIAEGYSVSREKKESFPLTVTSAQKNPTAFYLCASSIDLGTGHNEQFFGPGTRLTVL.

This chain joins TRBV5-1 and TRBJ1-1; 9 nucleotides match TRBD1. The CDR3 spans 16 residues. CDR1 SGHRS and CDR2 YFSETQ come from the germline V gene. V trimming: 4 bases; J trimming: 0 bases; junction bases outside the gene matches: 7. For the CDR3, the DNA is TGCGCCAGCAGCAAGGGACAGGGTTACATGAACACTGAAGCTTTCTTT. It translates to CASSKGQGYMNTEAFF.

The V call is TRBV7-9, the J call TRBJ2-5, with TRBD2 matching 10 bases. This CDR3 is built from 14 residues. CDR1 and CDR2 from the germline V gene are SEHNR and FQNEAQ (reference sequence). Unmatched junction bases numbered 6, after V lost 5 bases and J lost 6 bases. In DNA, the CDR3 is TGTGCCAGCAGCCCCCAGGGACTAGCGCAGACCCAGTACTTC. Its protein is CASSPQGLAQTQYF.

J is TRBJ2-1 and V is TRBV20-1; D tentatively fits TRBD1 or TRBD2 (5 bases each). The V and J ends lost 6 bases and 5 bases respectively, with 20 bases between them. The CDR3 is 15 residues long. CDR1 is DFQATT, CDR2 SNEGSKA, per germline (reference sequence). The CDR3 loop reads CSATGTLKGNNEQFF. The CDR3 DNA is TGCAGTGCGACCGGGACGCTTAAGGGGAACAATGAGCAGTTCTTC.

This clonotype has more than one count but fewer than ten. The chain carries TRBV3-1 and TRBJ1-6; D is possibly TRBD1 (5 bases). V lost 4 bases and J 9 bases, leaving 10 bases between the germline ends. Germline V CDR1 and CDR2: LGHDT, YNNKEL (reference sequence). The CDR3 is 13 amino acids. CDR3 in amino acids: CASSLKGVSPLHF. The CDR3 nucleotides read TGTGCCAGCAGCCTAAAAGGGGTTTCACCCCTCCACTTT.

This chain links TRBV7-2 with TRBJ2-1; the match to TRBD1 covers 7 bases. This CDR3 comprises 14 residues. V lost 5 bases to trimming and J lost 8 bases; unmatched junction nucleotides: 9. The germline V gene has CDR1 SGHTA and CDR2 FQGNSA. CDR3 nucleotide sequence: TGTGCCAGCAGCCTCCGGACAGGCCGAGATGAGCAGTTCTTC. Amino acids: CASSLRTGRDEQFF. Drawing the rest from reference TRBV7-2 and TRBJ2-1, the complete variable domain is GAGVSQSPSNKVTEKGKDVELRCDPISGHTALYWYRQSLGQGLEFLIYFQGNSAPDKSGLPSDRFSAERTGGSVSTLTIQRTQQEDSAVYLCASSLRTGRDEQFFGPGTRLTVL.

The rearrangement joins TRBV5-5 to TRBJ2-5, with D tentatively TRBD1 (5 bases). Per germline, CDR1 SGHKS and CDR2 YYEKEE (reference sequence). Deletions cut 4 bases from V and 2 bases from J, with 9 bases between. This CDR3 is 13 amino acids long. CDR3 in amino acids: CASSVDIQETQYF. The CDR3 DNA reads TGTGCCAGCAGCGTGGACATACAAGAGACCCAGTACTTC.

This clonotype was counted only a few times. The chain is built from TRBV20-1 and TRBJ2-3; 10 bases map to TRBD1. Germline CDR1 is DFQATT and CDR2 is SNEGSKA (reference sequence). The CDR3 is 16 residues long. The V and J ends lost 3 bases and 5 bases, in that order; junction bases with no gene match: 11. The CDR3, as DNA: TGCAGTGCTAGTCCCCTTAGCCGGGACAGGGGAGATACGCAGTATTTT. Its protein is CSASPLSRDRGDTQYF.

This clonotype was found a few times. The chain combines TRBV20-1 with TRBJ1-2, with TRBD1 as a possible D gene (6 bases). Trimming removed 5 bases from V and 2 bases from J, with 12 bases in between. The CDR3 runs to 13 residues. Germline CDR1 and CDR2: DFQATT and SNEGSKA (reference sequence). CDR3 coding DNA: TGCAGTGCTCTTCCTACAGGGAACTATGGCTACACCTTC. Translating gives CSALPTGNYGYTF.

This clonotype has only a few counts. The chain combines TRBV12-3 or TRBV12-4 with TRBJ1-2, with D possibly matching TRBD1 (6 bases). The CDR3 contains 14 residues. Trimming took off 6 bases at V and 8 bases at J, with 19 bases between the two ends. CDR3 region: CASRPTGTPYGYTF. The DNA of the CDR3 is TGTGCCAGCAGGCCTACAGGGACTCCGTACGGCTACACCTTC.